This T cell receptor (beta chain) was observed in a study of T cells in Graves' hyperthyroidism and ophthalmopathy. The study, taken as a whole, reports: Patients with ophthalmopathy were separated from those with stable hyperthyroidism by a 13 V-J model. Blood samples included most of the expanded thyroid clonotypes exceeding 0.001.

There are many counts of this clonotype. As yet, its antigen is unknown. Amplified regions were TCR beta CDR3 sequences from RNA transcripts. HTBI primers were the set used in a first-round RT-PCR of the TCR CDR3. A single record per CDR3 protein comes from TCRdb applying MiXCR to the multiplex PCR reads. The data contain fewer than 650,000 distinct CDR3 sequences, about 14% of them singletons. CDR1 and CDR2 (germline): DFQATT, SNEGSKA (reference sequence). V gave up 4 bases and J gave up 5 bases, with 17 bases separating them. CDR3 length: 14 amino acids. Clinicians diagnosed patients from clinical symptoms, serum thyroxine and TRAb, thyroid ultrasound and orbital computed tomography.

Sample: blood. The TCR was taken from a woman aged 25 to 39 with Graves' hyperthyroidism that later progressed to Graves' ophthalmopathy. J is TRBJ2-5 and V is TRBV20-1, with D maybe TRBD1 (6 bases). The CDR3 nucleotides read TGCAGTGCTACCCAGGGGCCAGAGCGGGAGACCCAGTACTTC. This gives the protein CSATQGPERETQYF.